The 9 T cell receptor beta chains below come from one sample, sequenced in a study of T cell responses to AZD1222 COVID-19 vaccine. Sequencing was performed with immunoSEQ multiplex PCR; in TCRdb, only in-frame clones are kept and a portion is missing. The sample carries under 150,000 clones, roughly 90% recorded once. Sequences were derived from peripheral blood, sampled 28 days after the second AZD1222 dose. Every receptor here comes from an adult who received the AZD1222 COVID-19 vaccine.

V and J are TRBV6-5 and TRBJ1-2; tentative D call: TRBD1 (5 bases). V lost 7 bases and J 3 bases, leaving 9 bases between the germline ends. The CDR3 covers 12 residues. Germline CDR1 is MNHEY and CDR2 is SVGAGI. CDR3 loop: CASTTTDYGYTF. Written as DNA, the CDR3 is TGTGCCAGCACTACGACAGACTATGGCTACACCTTC.

The rearrangement joins TRBV10-3 to TRBJ1-6, with D maybe TRBD1 (6 bases). CDR1 is ENHRY and CDR2 is SYGVKD in the germline V gene. The CDR3 is made up of 15 amino acids. The ends were cut back, 6 bases at V and 2 bases at J, with 11 bases in the middle. CDR3 DNA: TGTGCCATCAGATACAGGGTGGCCTATAATTCACCCCTCCACTTT. Its translation is CAIRYRVAYNSPLHF.

This rearrangement joins TRBV19 to TRBJ2-2; 7 positions match TRBD2. J gave up 3 bases and V 7 bases, and 5 bases lay outside the gene matches. This CDR3 is 14 amino acids long. Germline V CDR1 and CDR2: LNHDA, SQIVND (reference sequence). The CDR3: CASTRLADTGELFF. In nucleotides, the CDR3 is TGTGCCAGTACCCGTCTAGCGGACACCGGGGAGCTGTTTTTT.

The V and J genes are TRBV28 and TRBJ2-7; D may be TRBD1 (6 bases). With 3 bases removed from V and 3 bases from J, the gap between germline ends came to 15 bases. Looked up from germline, CDR1 is MDHEN and CDR2 is SYDVKM. The CDR3 is made up of 15 amino acids. Here the CDR3 reads CASSLTGVNGYEQYF. Written as DNA, the CDR3 is TGTGCCAGCAGTTTGACAGGAGTTAACGGCTACGAGCAGTACTTC.

The chain has TRBV6-1 and TRBJ1-2; D gene unclear. The CDR3 is 15 residues long. V shed 1 base and J shed 1 base, with 10 bases lying between them. Germline V gives CDR1 MNHNS, CDR2 SASEGT. CDR3 DNA: TGTGCCAGCAGTGAAGGGCCAGGCTTTAACTATGGCTACACCTTC. It codes for CASSEGPGFNYGYTF.

The genes are TRBV5-4 and TRBJ2-7; unclear D gene. Looked up from germline, CDR1 is SGHNT and CDR2 is YYREEE (reference sequence). The CDR3 extends over 12 amino acids. The V and J ends lost 0 bases and 6 bases respectively, with 7 bases between them. CDR3 loop: CASSLAVGEQYF. DNA of the CDR3: TGTGCCAGCAGCTTGGCCGTTGGCGAGCAGTACTTC.

This sequence joins TRBV6-5 and TRBJ1-2; 8 bases map to TRBD1. Germline values: CDR1 MNHEY, CDR2 SVGAGI. The CDR3 length is 14 residues. V gave up 3 bases and J gave up 4 bases; unmatched junction bases: 4. CDR3 region: CASSYLGQAYGYTF. The CDR3 nucleotides read TGTGCCAGCAGTTATTTGGGACAGGCCTATGGCTACACCTTC.

This chain connects TRBV7-2 to TRBJ2-2; 7 nucleotides agree with TRBD1. This CDR3 comprises 16 residues. The germline CDR1 and CDR2 sequences are SGHTA and FQGNSA. V lost 2 bases to trimming and J lost 0 bases; unmatched junction nucleotides: 3. The CDR3 region has the DNA TGTGCCAGCAGCTTATTCCAGGGGGCGAACACCGGGGAGCTGTTTTTT. Translation: CASSLFQGANTGELFF. Full variable domain (missing parts from reference TRBV7-2 and TRBJ2-2): GAGVSQSPSNKVTEKGKDVELRCDPISGHTALYWYRQSLGQGLEFLIYFQGNSAPDKSGLPSDRFSAERTGGSVSTLTIQRTQQEDSAVYLCASSLFQGANTGELFFGEGSRLTVL.

The rearrangement joins TRBV6-5 to TRBJ2-7, with D uncertain. The germline CDR1 and CDR2 sequences are MNHEY and SVGAGI. V was pared by 2 bases and J by 4 bases, with 15 bases between. This CDR3 is 15 amino acids long. The CDR3 nucleotides are TGTGCCAGCAGTTACCTAGGCAGGTCCTCTTACGAGCAGTACTTC. Amino acids: CASSYLGRSSYEQYF.